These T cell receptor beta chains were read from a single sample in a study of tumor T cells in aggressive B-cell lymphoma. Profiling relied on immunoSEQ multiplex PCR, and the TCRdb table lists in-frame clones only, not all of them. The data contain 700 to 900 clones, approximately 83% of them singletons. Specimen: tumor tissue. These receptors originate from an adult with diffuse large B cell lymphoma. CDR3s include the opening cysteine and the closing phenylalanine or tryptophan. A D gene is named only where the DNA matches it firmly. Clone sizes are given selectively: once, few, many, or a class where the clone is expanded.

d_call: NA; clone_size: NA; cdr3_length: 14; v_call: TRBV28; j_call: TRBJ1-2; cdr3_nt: TGTGCCAGCAGGATTCAGGGATTTAACTATGGCTACACCTTC; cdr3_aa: CASRIQGFNYGYTF
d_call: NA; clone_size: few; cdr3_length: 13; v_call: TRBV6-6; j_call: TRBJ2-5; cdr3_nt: TGTGCCAGCAGTTACTCAGCTTGGGAGACCCAGTACTTC; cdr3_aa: CASSYSAWETQYF
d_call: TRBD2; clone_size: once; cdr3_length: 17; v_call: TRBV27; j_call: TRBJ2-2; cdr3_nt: TGTGCCAGCAGTTTATCGTTAGCGGGACTTAACACCGGGGAGCTGTTTTTT; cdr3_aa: CASSLSLAGLNTGELFF
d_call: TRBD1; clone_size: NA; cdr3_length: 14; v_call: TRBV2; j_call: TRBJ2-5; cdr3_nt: TGTGCCAGAGGACAGGGGGCTTTAGGAGAGATCCAGTACTTC; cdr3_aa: CARGQGALGEIQYF
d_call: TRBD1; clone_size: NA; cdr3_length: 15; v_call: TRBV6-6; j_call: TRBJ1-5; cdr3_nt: TGTGCCAGCAGTTCAAGGGACAGGGGGAGCCAGCCCCAGCATTTT; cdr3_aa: CASSSRDRGSQPQHF
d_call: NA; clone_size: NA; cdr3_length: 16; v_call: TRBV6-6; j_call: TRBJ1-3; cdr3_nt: TGTGCCAGCAGCCTCGCCCTGGACACCTCTGGAAACACCATATATTTT; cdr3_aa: CASSLALDTSGNTIYF
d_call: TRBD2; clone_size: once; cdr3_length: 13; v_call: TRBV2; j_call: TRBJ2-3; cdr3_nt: TGTGCTGGGGGAGGGTTCGGCACAGATACGCAGTATTTT; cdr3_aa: CAGGGFGTDTQYF
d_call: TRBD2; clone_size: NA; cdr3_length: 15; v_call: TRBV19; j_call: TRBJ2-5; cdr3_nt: TGTGCCAGTAGCAGAACTAGCGGGAGCTTGGAGACCCAGTACTTC; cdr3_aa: CASSRTSGSLETQYF
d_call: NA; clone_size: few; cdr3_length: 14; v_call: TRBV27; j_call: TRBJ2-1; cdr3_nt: TGTGCCAGCAGTTTAGGATTTGGGTTCGGGGAGCAGTTCTTC; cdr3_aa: CASSLGFGFGEQFF
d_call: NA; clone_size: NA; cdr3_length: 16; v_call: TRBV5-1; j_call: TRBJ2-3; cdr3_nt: TGCGCCAGCAACTTGGAGCCGGTCGGGGTCACAGATACGCAGTATTTT; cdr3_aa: CASNLEPVGVTDTQYF
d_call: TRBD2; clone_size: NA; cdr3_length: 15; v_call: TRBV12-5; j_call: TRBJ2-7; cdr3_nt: TGTGCTAGCGTCTCCCGGCGGGAGGGCCACTACGAGCAGTACTTC; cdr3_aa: CASVSRREGHYEQYF
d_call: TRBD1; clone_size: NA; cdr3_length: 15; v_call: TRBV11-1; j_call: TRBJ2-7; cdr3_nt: TGTGCCAGCAGCTCCCCGGGACAGGGGGACTACGAGCAGTACTTC; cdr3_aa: CASSSPGQGDYEQYF
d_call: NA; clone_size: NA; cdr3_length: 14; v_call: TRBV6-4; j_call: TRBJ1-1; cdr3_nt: TGTGCCAGCAGTGCCTCCCCAGGGAACACTGAAGCTTTCTTT; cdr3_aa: CASSASPGNTEAFF
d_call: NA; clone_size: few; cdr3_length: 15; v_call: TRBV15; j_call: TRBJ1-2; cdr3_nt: TGTGCCACCAGCAGAGATCCCACAGGGTCCTATGGCTACACCTTC; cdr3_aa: CATSRDPTGSYGYTF
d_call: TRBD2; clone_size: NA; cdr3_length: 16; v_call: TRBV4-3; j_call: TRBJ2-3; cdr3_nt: TGCGCCAGCAGTCAAGGAATTAGCGGGAGGGCCGAAGGCGGTTATTTT; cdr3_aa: CASSQGISGRAEGGYF
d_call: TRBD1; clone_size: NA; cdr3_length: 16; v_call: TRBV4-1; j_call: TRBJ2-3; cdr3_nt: TGCGCCAGCAGCCAAGGGGCCTCAGGGGGCACAGATATGCAGTATTTT; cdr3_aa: CASSQGASGGTDMQYF
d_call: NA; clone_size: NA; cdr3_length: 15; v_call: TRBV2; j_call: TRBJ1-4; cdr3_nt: TGTGCCAGCAGGCTGCGGGAGGCAACTAATGAAAAACTGTTTTTT; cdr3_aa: CASRLREATNEKLFF
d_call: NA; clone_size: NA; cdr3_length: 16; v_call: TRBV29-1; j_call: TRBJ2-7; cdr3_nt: TGCAGCGTTTCCCGCGAGGAGATAACAGGAGCCTACGAGCAGTACTTC; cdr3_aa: CSVSREEITGAYEQYF
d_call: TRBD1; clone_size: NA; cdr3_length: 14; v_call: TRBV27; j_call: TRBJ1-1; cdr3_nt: TGTGCCAGCGGATCCCCAGGGGGTGACACTGAAGCTTTCTTT; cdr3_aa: CASGSPGGDTEAFF
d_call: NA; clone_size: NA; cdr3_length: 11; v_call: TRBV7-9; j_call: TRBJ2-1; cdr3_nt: TGTGCCAGCAGCTTAGGCGGGCTGCAGTTCTTC; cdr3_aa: CASSLGGLQFF
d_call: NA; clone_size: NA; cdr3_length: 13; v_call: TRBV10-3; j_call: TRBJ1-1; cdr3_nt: TGTGCCATCAGTGAAACAGCAAACACTGAAGCTTTCTTT; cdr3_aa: CAISETANTEAFF
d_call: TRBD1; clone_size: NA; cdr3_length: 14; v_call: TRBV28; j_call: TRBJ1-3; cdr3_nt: TGTGCCAGTACCACCACAGGGGGCGGAAACACCATATATTTT; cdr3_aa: CASTTTGGGNTIYF
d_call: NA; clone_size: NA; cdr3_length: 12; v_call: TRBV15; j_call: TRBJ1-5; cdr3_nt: TGTGCCACCAGCAGGTACAATCAGCCCCAGCATTTT; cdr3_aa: CATSRYNQPQHF
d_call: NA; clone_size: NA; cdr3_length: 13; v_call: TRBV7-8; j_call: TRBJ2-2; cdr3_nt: TGTGCCAGCAGCTTCCTAGAAGGACAGTTGCTGTTTTTT; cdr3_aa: CASSFLEGQLLFF
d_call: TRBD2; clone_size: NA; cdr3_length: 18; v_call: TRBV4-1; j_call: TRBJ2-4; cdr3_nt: TGCGCCAGCAGCCAAGATCGGAGCGGGAGGGGTATGGCGGACATTCAGTACTTC; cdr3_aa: CASSQDRSGRGMADIQYF
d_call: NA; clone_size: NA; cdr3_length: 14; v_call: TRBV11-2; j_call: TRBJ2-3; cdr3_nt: TGTGCCAGCAGCGACTCCCCTAAATTGTATACGCAGTATTTT; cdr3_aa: CASSDSPKLYTQYF
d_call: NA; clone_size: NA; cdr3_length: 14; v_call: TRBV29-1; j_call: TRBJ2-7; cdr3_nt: TGCAGCGTTGAAGAAGGTGGCGGCTCCTACGAGCAGTACTTC; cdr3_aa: CSVEEGGGSYEQYF
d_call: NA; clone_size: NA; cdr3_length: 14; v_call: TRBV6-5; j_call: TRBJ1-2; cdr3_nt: TGTGCCAGCAGTTACCAGGGAGGGTCAGTGGGTTACACCTTC; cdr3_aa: CASSYQGGSVGYTF
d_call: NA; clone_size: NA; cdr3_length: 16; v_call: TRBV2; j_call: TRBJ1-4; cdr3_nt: TGTGCCAGCAGTGATGGGTCGACTGGGGCTGGGAAAAAACTGTTTTTT; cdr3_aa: CASSDGSTGAGKKLFF
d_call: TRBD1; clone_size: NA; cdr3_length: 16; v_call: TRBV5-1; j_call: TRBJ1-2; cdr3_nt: TGCGCCAGCAGCTTGGAGGCCCCAGGGGGTTACTATGGCTACACCTTC; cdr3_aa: CASSLEAPGGYYGYTF
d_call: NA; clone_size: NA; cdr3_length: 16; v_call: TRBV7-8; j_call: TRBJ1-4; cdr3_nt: TGTGCCAGCAGCTTAAACGCACAGGCGCCTAATGAAAAACTGTTTTTT; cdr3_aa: CASSLNAQAPNEKLFF
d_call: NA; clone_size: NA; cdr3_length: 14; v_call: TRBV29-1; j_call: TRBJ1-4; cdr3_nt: TGCAGCGTCTATAGTCCCGGGGGTCGGGAAAAACTGTTTTTT; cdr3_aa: CSVYSPGGREKLFF
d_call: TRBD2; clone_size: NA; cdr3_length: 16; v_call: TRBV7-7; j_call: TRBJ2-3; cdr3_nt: TGTGCCAGCAGCTTAGATGCGGGAGGGAGCACAGATACGCAGTATTTT; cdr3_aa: CASSLDAGGSTDTQYF
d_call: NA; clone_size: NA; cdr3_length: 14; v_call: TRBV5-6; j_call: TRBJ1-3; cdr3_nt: TGTGCCAGCAGCCTGAACTGGTTTAGAAACACCATATATTTT; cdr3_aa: CASSLNWFRNTIYF